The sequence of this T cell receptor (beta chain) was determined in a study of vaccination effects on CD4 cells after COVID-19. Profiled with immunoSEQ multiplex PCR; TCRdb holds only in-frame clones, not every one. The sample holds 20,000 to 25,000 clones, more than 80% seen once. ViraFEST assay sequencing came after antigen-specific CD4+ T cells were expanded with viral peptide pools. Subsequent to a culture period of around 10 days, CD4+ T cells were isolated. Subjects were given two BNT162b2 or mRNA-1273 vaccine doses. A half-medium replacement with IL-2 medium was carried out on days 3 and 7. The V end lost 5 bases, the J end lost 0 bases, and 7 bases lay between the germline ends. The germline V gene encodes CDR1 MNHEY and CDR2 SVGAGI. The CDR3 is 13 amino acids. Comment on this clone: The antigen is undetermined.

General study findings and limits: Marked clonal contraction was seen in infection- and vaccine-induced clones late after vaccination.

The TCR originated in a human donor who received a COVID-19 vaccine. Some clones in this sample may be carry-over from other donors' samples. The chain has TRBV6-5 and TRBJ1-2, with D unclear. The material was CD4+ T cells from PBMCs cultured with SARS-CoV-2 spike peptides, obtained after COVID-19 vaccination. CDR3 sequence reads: CASSLYTNYGYTF. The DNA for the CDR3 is TGTGCCAGCAGTCTATATACTAACTATGGCTACACCTTC.